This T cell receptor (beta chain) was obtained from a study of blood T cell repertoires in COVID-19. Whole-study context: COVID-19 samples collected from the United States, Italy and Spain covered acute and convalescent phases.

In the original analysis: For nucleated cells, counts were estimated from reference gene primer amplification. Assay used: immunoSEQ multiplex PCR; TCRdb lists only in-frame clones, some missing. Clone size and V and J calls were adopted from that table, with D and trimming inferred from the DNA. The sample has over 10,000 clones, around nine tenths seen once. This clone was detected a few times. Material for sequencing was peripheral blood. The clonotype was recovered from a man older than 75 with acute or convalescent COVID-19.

The CDR3 coding sequence is TGTGCCAGCAGTTTGTCTTCCGGGGGCTATAATTCACCCCTCCACTTT. Translating gives CASSLSSGGYNSPLHF. The genes are TRBV27 and TRBJ1-6, with D tentatively TRBD1 (5 bases). This CDR3 has 16 amino acids. V was cut by 3 bases and J by 3 bases, with 12 bases left in between. The germline V gene encodes CDR1 MNHEY and CDR2 SMNVEV (reference sequence).